This TCR beta chain was retrieved from a study of PD-L1 blockade in urothelial cancer. Study information: Starting in about 2014, patients were given atezolizumab (1,200 mg intravenously every 3 weeks). Male sex and bladder-origin urothelial cancer were recorded for about 90% of the 29 patients. A median blood sample held approximately 150,000 T cells and tens of thousands of unique TCRs.

Clones were read by immunoSEQ multiplex PCR, and TCRdb kept only the in-frame ones, dropping some. The sample includes some 41,000 clones, around four fifths of them seen just once. To note about this clone: Its antigen is as yet unknown.

Findings and limits, study-wide: Patients who had durable benefit saw their tumor-associated blood clones expand more at 3 weeks.

Noted time point: peripheral blood 6 weeks after treatment start. CDR3 size: 13 residues. Germline V gives CDR1 SGHAT, CDR2 FQNNGV. V gave up 1 base and J gave up 5 bases, with 9 bases separating them. The clonotype was recovered from a man aged 60-69 years with urothelial cancer. J is TRBJ2-7 and V is TRBV11-2; weak D call: TRBD2 (5 bases). This sample comprised PBMCs, obtained around atezolizumab (anti-PD-L1) treatment. The CDR3 DNA follows: TGTGCCAGCAGCTTAGGGACTTTTGACGAGCAGTACTTC. Its translation is CASSLGTFDEQYF.